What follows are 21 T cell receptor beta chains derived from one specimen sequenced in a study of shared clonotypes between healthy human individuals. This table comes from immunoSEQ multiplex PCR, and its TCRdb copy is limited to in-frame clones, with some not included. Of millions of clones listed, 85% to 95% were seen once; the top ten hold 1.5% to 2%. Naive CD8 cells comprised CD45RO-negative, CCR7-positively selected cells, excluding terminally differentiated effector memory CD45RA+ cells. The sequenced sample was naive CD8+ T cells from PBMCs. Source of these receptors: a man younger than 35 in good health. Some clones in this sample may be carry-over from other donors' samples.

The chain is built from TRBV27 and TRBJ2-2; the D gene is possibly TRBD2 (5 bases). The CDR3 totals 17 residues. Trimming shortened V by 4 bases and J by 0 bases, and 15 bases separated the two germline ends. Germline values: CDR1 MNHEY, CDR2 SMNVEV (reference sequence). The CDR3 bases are TGTGCCAGCAGTTACTATGCGGGCCTCGCGAACACCGGGGAGCTGTTTTTT. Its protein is CASSYYAGLANTGELFF.

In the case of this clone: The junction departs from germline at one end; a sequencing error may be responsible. The CDR3 loop is CASSLGQGQWPNTEAFF. CDR3 coding DNA: TGTGCCAGCAGCCTAGGACAGGGTCAATGGCCGAACACTGAAGCTTTCTTT. This chain links TRBV13 with TRBJ1-1; 8 bases agree with TRBD1. The CDR3 totals 17 residues. Germline CDR1 is PRHDT and CDR2 is FYEKMQ (reference sequence).

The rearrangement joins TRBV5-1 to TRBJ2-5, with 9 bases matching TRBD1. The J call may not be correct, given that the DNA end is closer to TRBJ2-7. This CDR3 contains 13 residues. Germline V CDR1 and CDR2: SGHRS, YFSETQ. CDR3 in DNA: TGCGCCAGCAGCTATGGACAGGGGTACGAGCAGTACTTC. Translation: CASSYGQGYEQYF.

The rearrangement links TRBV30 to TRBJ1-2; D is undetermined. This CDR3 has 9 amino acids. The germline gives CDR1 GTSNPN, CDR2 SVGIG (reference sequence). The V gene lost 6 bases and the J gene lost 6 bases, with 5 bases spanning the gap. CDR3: CACPDGYTF. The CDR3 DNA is TGTGCCTGCCCGGATGGCTACACCTTC.

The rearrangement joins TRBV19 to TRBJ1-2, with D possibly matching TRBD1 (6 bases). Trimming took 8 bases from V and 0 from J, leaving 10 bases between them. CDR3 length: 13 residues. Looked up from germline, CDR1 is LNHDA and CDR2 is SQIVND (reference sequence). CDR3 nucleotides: TGTGCCAGTGGGACAAGTACTAACTATGGCTACACCTTC. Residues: CASGTSTNYGYTF.

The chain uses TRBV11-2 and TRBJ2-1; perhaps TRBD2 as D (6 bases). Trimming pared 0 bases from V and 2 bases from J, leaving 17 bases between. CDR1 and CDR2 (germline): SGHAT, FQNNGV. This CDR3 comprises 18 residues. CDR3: CASSLDVYPTRTYNEQFF. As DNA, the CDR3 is TGTGCCAGCAGCTTAGATGTGTATCCGACTAGAACCTACAATGAGCAGTTCTTC.

Here the CDR3 reads CATSGQGERNQPQHF. CDR3 bases: TGTGCCACCAGCGGACAGGGGGAGCGCAATCAGCCCCAGCATTTT. The rearrangement links TRBV15 to TRBJ1-5, with 10 bases that match TRBD1. The CDR3 covers 15 residues. With V trimmed by 5 bases and J by 2 bases, 3 bases remained unmatched. In germline, CDR1 is LNHNV, CDR2 YYDKDF (reference sequence).

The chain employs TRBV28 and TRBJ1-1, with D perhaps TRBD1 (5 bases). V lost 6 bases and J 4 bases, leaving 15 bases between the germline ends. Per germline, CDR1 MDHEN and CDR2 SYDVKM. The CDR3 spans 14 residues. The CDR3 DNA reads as TGTGCCAGCAGAAACCGGGACGCAGGCACTGAAGCTTTCTTT. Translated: CASRNRDAGTEAFF.

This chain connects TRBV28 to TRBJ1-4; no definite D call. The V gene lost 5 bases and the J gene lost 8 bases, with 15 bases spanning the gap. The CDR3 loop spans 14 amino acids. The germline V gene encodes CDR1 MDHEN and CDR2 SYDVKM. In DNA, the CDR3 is TGTGCCAGCAGTAACGGGATCTCGGGGGAAAAACTGTTTTTT. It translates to CASSNGISGEKLFF.

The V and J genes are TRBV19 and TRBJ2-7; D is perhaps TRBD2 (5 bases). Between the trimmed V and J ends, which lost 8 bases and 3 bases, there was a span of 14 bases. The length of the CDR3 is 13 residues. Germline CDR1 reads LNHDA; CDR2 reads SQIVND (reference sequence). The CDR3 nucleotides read TGTGCCAGTGCAGCGGCCCTATTCTACGAGCAGTACTTC. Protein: CASAAALFYEQYF.

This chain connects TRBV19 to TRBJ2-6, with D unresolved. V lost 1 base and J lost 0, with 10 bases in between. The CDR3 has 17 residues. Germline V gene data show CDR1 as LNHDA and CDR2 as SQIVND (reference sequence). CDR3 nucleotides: TGTGCCAGTAGTATAGCAAGCCGGTTCTCTGGGGCCAACGTCCTGACTTTC. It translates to CASSIASRFSGANVLTF.

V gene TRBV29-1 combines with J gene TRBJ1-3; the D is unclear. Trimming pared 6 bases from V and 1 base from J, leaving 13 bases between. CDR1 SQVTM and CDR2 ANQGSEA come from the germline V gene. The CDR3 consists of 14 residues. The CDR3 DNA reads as TGCAGCGTCCGTCGCCTCAGATCTGGAAACACCATATATTTT. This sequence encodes CSVRRLRSGNTIYF.

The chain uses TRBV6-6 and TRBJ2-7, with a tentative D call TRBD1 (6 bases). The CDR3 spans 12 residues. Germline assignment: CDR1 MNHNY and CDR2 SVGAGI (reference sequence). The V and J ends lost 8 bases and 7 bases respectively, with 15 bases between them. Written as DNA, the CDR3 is TGTGCCAGCCAGGGGTCCCCGGGTGAGCAGTACTTC. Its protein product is CASQGSPGEQYF.

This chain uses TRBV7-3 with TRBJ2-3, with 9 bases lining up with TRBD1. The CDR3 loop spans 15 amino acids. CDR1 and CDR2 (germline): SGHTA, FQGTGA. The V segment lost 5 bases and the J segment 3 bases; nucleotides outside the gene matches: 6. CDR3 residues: CASSPWDRETDTQYF. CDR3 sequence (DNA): TGTGCCAGCAGCCCTTGGGACAGGGAAACAGATACGCAGTATTTT. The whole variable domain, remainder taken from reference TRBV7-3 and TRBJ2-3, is GAGVSQTPSNKVTEKGKYVELRCDPISGHTALYWYRQSLGQGPEFLIYFQGTGAADDSGLPNDRFFAVRPEGSVSTLKIQRTERGDSAVYLCASSPWDRETDTQYFGPGTRLTVL.

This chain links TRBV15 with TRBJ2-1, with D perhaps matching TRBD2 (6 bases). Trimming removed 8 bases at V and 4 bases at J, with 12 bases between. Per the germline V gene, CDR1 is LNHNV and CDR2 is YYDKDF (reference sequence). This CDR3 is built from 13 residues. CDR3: CATGGEIYNEQFF. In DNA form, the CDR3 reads TGTGCCACCGGAGGGGAGATTTACAATGAGCAGTTCTTC.

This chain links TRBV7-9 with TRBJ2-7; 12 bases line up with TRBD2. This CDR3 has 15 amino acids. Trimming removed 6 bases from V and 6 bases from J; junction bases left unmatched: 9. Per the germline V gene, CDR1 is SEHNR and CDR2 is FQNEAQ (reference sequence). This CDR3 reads CASSFRLAGEREQYF. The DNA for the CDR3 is TGTGCCAGCAGTTTTAGACTAGCGGGAGAGCGCGAGCAGTACTTC.

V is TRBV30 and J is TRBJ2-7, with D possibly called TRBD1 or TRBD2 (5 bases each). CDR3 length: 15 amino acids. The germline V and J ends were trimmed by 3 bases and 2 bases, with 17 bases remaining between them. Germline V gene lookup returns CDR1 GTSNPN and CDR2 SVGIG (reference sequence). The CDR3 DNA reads TGTGCCTGGAGCAGCAAACTGGGGGTGACCTACGAGCAGTACTTC. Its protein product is CAWSSKLGVTYEQYF.

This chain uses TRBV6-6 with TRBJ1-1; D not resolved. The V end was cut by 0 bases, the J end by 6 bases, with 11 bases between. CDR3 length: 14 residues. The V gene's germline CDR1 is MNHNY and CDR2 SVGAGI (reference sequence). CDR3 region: CASSYSGPSAEAFF. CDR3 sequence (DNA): TGTGCCAGCAGTTACTCCGGTCCAAGCGCTGAAGCTTTCTTT.

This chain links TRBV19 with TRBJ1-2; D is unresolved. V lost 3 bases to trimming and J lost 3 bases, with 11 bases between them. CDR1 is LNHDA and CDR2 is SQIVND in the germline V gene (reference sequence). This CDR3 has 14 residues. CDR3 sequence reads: CASSILPTDYGYTF. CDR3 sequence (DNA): TGTGCCAGTAGTATTCTTCCGACGGACTATGGCTACACCTTC. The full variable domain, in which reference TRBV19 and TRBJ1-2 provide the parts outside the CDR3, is DGGITQSPKYLFRKEGQNVTLSCEQNLNHDAMYWYRQDPGQGLRLIYYSQIVNDFQKGDIAEGYSVSREKKESFPLTVTSAQKNPTAFYLCASSILPTDYGYTFGSGTRLTVV.

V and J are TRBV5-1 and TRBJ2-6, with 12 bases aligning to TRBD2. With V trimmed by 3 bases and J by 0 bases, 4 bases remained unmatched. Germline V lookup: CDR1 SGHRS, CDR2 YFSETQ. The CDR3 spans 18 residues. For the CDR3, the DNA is TGCGCCAGCAGCTGGGGGACTAGCGGGTTCTCTGGGGCCAACGTCCTGACTTTC. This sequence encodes CASSWGTSGFSGANVLTF.

In DNA form, the CDR3 reads TGTGCCAGCAGTTTATCGAACGGGATAGTCGGCTACGAGCAGTACTTC. Protein: CASSLSNGIVGYEQYF. The genes are TRBV27 and TRBJ2-7; D might be TRBD2 (5 bases). V dropped 0 bases and J dropped 3 bases, with 15 bases sitting between them. The germline V gene has CDR1 MNHEY and CDR2 SMNVEV (reference sequence). This CDR3 spans 16 amino acids.